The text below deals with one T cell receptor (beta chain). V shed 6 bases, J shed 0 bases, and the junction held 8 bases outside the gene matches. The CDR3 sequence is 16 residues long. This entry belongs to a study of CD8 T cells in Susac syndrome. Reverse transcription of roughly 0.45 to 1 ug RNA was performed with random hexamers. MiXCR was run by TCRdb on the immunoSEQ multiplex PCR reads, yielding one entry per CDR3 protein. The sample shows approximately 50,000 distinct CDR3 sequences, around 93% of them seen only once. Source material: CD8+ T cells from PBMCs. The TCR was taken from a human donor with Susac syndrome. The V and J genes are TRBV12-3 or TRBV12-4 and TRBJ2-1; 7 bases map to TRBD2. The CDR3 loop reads CASRGGDGLSYNEQFF. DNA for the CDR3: TGTGCCAGCAGGGGGGGGGACGGACTCTCCTACAATGAGCAGTTCTTC.